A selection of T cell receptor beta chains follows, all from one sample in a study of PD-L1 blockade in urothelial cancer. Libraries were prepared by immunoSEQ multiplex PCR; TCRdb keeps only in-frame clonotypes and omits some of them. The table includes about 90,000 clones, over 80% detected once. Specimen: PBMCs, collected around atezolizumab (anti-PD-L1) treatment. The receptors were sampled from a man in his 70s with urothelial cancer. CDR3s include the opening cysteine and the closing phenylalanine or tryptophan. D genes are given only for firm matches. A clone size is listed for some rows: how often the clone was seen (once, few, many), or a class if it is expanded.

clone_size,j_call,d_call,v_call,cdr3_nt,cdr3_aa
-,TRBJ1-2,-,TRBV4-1,TGCGCCAGCAGCCAAGATTGGGGGGGGGACGCAGATAACTATGGCTACACCTTC,CASSQDWGGDADNYGYTF
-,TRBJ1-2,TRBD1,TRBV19,TGTGCCAGTATCCCGACAGGGACGGTCTATGGCTACACCTTC,CASIPTGTVYGYTF
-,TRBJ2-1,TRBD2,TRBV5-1,TGCGCCAGCAGCTTGGGGCTAGCGGGGGCCAGGGGTGAGCAGTTCTTC,CASSLGLAGARGEQFF
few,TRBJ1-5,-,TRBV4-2,TGTGCCAGCAGCCAAGGCAGGGGAACTAATCAGCCCCAGCATTTT,CASSQGRGTNQPQHF
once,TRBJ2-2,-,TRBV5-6,TGTGCCAGCAGCTTGAACTACCTCAAAGGGGAGCTGTTTTTT,CASSLNYLKGELFF
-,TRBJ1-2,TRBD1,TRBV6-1,TGTGCCAGCAGTGTCAACAGGGGGCGAAATGGCTACACCTTC,CASSVNRGRNGYTF
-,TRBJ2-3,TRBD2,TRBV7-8,TGTGCCAGCACCGAGAGGTCTAGCGGGGATACGCAGTATTTT,CASTERSSGDTQYF
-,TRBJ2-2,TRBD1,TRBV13,TGTGCCAGCAGCTCCCTCAGACAGGGGGTAAGAACCGGGGAGCTGTTTTTT,CASSSLRQGVRTGELFF
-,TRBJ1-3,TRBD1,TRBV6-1,TGTGCCAGCAGTGAAGCGCAGGGGGCGACTGGAAACACCATATATTTT,CASSEAQGATGNTIYF
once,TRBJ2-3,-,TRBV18,TGTGCCAGCTCACCACGGGCAGACACAGATACGCAGTATTTT,CASSPRADTDTQYF